Each of the 18 T cell receptor beta chains below was sequenced from the same sample in a study of T cells in Graves' hyperthyroidism and ophthalmopathy. Using RNA transcripts as the source, TCR beta CDR3 regions were amplified. HTBI primers drove first-round RT-PCR of the TCR CDR3. TCRdb recomputed calls from the multiplex PCR reads with MiXCR, one row per CDR3 protein. This table has hundreds of thousands of distinct CDR3 sequences, less than 25% appearing once. The sample consisted of blood. The receptors were sampled from a young man with Graves' ophthalmopathy.

Note on this clonotype: The germline gene is not matched at one end of the junction; a read error may be the cause. This chain connects TRBV29-1 to TRBJ1-1; TRBD1 might be the D (5 bases). The CDR3 runs 12 residues. Germline V gene lookup returns CDR1 SQVTM and CDR2 ANQGSEA. In nucleotides, the CDR3 is TGTAGCGTTGGGAAGGGAGGGGCTGAAGCTTTCTTT. Translated, it gives CSVGKGGAEAFF.

The gene calls are TRBV6-1 and TRBJ1-1; 7 nucleotides line up with TRBD1. V lost 5 bases and J lost 0; bases outside the gene matches: 6. The CDR3 sequence is 15 residues long. Germline V gives CDR1 MNHNS, CDR2 SASEGT. CDR3 region: CASSPDRALNTEAFF. For the CDR3, the DNA is TGTGCCAGCAGTCCCGACAGGGCCCTGAACACTGAAGCTTTCTTT.

This clonotype was counted ten times or more. The chain combines TRBV18 with TRBJ1-2; 7 bases align to TRBD1. The germline gives CDR1 KGHSH, CDR2 LQKENI. This CDR3 is built from 15 residues. Germline trimming cut 5 bases from V and 4 bases from J; bases unmatched to any gene: 10. CDR3 region: CASSSDRRIVYGYTF. The CDR3 DNA reads TGTGCCAGCTCATCGGACAGGAGGATCGTCTATGGCTACACCTTC.

This clonotype was counted at least ten times. CDR3 region: CASSTGRGETQYF. The CDR3 DNA follows: TGTGCCAGCAGTACAGGGAGGGGAGAGACCCAGTACTTC. V gene TRBV28 combines with J gene TRBJ2-5, with a weak D call TRBD2 (7 bases). Per the germline V gene, CDR1 is MDHEN and CDR2 is SYDVKM. V lost 5 bases and J lost 4, with 11 bases in between. The CDR3 sequence is 13 residues long. The whole variable domain, remainder taken from reference TRBV28 and TRBJ2-5, is DVKVTQSSRYLVKRTGEKVFLECVQDMDHENMFWYRQDPGLGLRLIYFSYDVKMKEKGDIPEGYSVSREKKERFSLILESASTNQTSMYLCASSTGRGETQYFGPGTRLLVL.

This clonotype was detected many times. V gene TRBV7-2 combines with J gene TRBJ1-1; D gene ambiguous. The germline V gene encodes CDR1 SGHTA and CDR2 FQGNSA. The CDR3 length is 14 residues. V shed 4 bases and J shed 0 bases, with 9 bases lying between them. CDR3 bases: TGTGCCAGCAGCTCATCAACCATGAACACTGAAGCTTTCTTT. Encoded protein: CASSSSTMNTEAFF. Full variable domain (remainder filled in from reference TRBV7-2 and TRBJ1-1): GAGVSQSPSNKVTEKGKDVELRCDPISGHTALYWYRQSLGQGLEFLIYFQGNSAPDKSGLPSDRFSAERTGGSVSTLTIQRTQQEDSAVYLCASSSSTMNTEAFFGQGTRLTVV.

This sequence joins TRBV5-5 and TRBJ2-5; the match to TRBD1 covers 8 bases. The CDR3 consists of 15 residues. Germline V gene sequence: CDR1 SGHKS, CDR2 YYEKEE (reference sequence). V was pared by 4 bases and J by 2 bases, with 7 bases of the junction left unmatched. The CDR3 nucleotides are TGTGCCAGCAGCCCGTGGACAGGGATTCAAGAGACCCAGTACTTC. It yields the protein CASSPWTGIQETQYF.

The J gene is TRBJ2-5, the V gene TRBV6-5, with 9 bases matching TRBD2. The germline V gene has CDR1 MNHEY and CDR2 SVGAGI. The CDR3 length is 16 residues. V gave up 2 bases and J gave up 5 bases; unmatched junction bases: 9. The DNA for the CDR3 is TGTGCCAGCAGTTACGGTATTAGCGGGAGCGGCGAGACCCAGTACTTC. Its translation is CASSYGISGSGETQYF.

This clonotype occurred many times. The rearrangement links TRBV28 to TRBJ2-7; 8 positions match TRBD1. The CDR3 contains 15 residues. The V gene end was trimmed by 5 bases and the J gene end by 3 bases; junction bases not matched to a gene: 9. The germline CDR1 and CDR2 sequences are MDHEN and SYDVKM. The CDR3 sequence: CASSGQGPHGYEQYF. The DNA of the CDR3 is TGTGCCAGCAGTGGACAGGGCCCTCACGGCTACGAGCAGTACTTC.

The table lists this clonotype with many counts. This chain links TRBV11-3 with TRBJ1-2; D possibly corresponds to TRBD1 (5 bases). V lost 2 bases and J 4 bases, leaving 20 bases between the germline ends. The CDR3 consists of 17 residues. Looked up from germline, CDR1 is SGHNT and CDR2 is YENEEA. The CDR3 coding sequence is TGTGCCAGCAGCTTATTCCAGTTCGGGGGTGATTGCTATGGCTACACCTTC. Translation gives CASSLFQFGGDCYGYTF.

This rearrangement joins TRBV7-2 to TRBJ2-7, with 9 bases aligning to TRBD1. Germline CDR1 SGHTA, CDR2 FQGNSA. The CDR3 contains 14 residues. Trimming at V came to 4 bases and at J to 5 bases, leaving 6 bases not matched to a gene. This chain's CDR3 is CASSSGTGNNEQYF. DNA of the CDR3: TGTGCCAGCAGCTCCGGGACAGGGAACAACGAGCAGTACTTC.

This clonotype has a count of ten or more. In DNA form, the CDR3 reads TGTGCCAGCAGCCGGACAGGGGGAATGTACGAGCAGTACTTC. Encoded protein: CASSRTGGMYEQYF. The chain recombines TRBV3-1 with TRBJ2-7; TRBD1 agrees at 10 bases. The V and J ends lost 4 bases and 4 bases, in that order; junction bases with no gene match: 4. This CDR3 has 14 amino acids. Germline V gives CDR1 LGHDT, CDR2 YNNKEL (reference sequence).

In its sample, this clonotype was seen a few times. The V gene is TRBV5-6, the J gene TRBJ1-4; D remains unclear. Germline V CDR1 and CDR2: SGHDT, YYEEEE. Trimming took 3 bases from V and 8 from J, leaving 14 bases between them. The CDR3 is made up of 14 amino acids. The CDR3 loop is CASSSRTRGEKLFF. The CDR3 DNA reads as TGTGCCAGCAGCTCCAGGACCCGCGGCGAAAAACTGTTTTTT.

This clonotype has a count of ten or more. The chain is built from TRBV3-1 and TRBJ2-5, with 11 bases that match TRBD2. The CDR3 extends over 16 amino acids. J gave up 5 bases and V 0 bases, and 5 bases lay outside the gene matches. Germline CDR1 LGHDT, CDR2 YNNKEL (reference sequence). CDR3 in DNA: TGTGCCAGCAGCCAAGAACTAGCGGGAGTTTGGGAGACCCAGTACTTC. Translating gives CASSQELAGVWETQYF.

This clonotype was observed a handful of times. The rearrangement links TRBV3-1 to TRBJ2-5; maybe TRBD1 (6 bases). Trimming removed 6 bases at V and 5 bases at J, with 16 bases between. Germline CDR1 and CDR2: LGHDT and YNNKEL (reference sequence). This CDR3 has 14 residues. This CDR3 reads CASRRAGALETQYF. CDR3 coding DNA: TGTGCCAGCAGGAGGGCAGGGGCATTGGAGACCCAGTACTTC.

The chain employs TRBV7-9 and TRBJ2-1, with D uncertain. Germline V gives CDR1 SEHNR, CDR2 FQNEAQ (reference sequence). The CDR3 loop spans 14 amino acids. V shed 2 bases and J shed 3 bases, with 8 bases lying between them. The CDR3 region has the DNA TGTGCCAGCAGCTTACCGACGGTCTACAATGAGCAGTTCTTC. Amino acid sequence: CASSLPTVYNEQFF. The complete variable domain, with remaining parts taken from reference TRBV7-9 and TRBJ2-1, reads DTGVSQNPRHKITKRGQNVTFRCDPISEHNRLYWYRQTLGQGPEFLTYFQNEAQLEKSRLLSDRFSAERPKGSFSTLEIQRTEQGDSAMYLCASSLPTVYNEQFFGPGTRLTVL.

The chain has TRBV2 and TRBJ2-1; no clear D. CDR3 length: 16 amino acids. The germline V and J ends were trimmed by 10 bases and 7 bases, with 26 bases remaining between them. The germline gives CDR1 SNHLY, CDR2 FYNNEI. The CDR3 loop reads CATRLSGLHPGNEQFF. The CDR3 nucleotides read TGTGCCACCAGATTATCCGGGCTCCACCCTGGGAATGAGCAGTTCTTC.

The chain employs TRBV29-1 and TRBJ2-2; 9 nucleotides align to TRBD2. The CDR3 is made up of 16 amino acids. Germline CDR1 reads SQVTM; CDR2 reads ANQGSEA. V lost 3 bases and J lost 7; bases outside the gene matches: 12. CDR3 nucleotides: TGCAGCGTTGAGGTTCCCGGGGGACTAGCCATCGGGGAGCTGTTTTTT. This sequence encodes CSVEVPGGLAIGELFF.

The genes are TRBV5-1 and TRBJ1-1; the D gene is possibly TRBD1 (6 bases). The germline V gene has CDR1 SGHRS and CDR2 YFSETQ. Between the trimmed V and J ends, which lost 5 bases and 4 bases, there was a span of 12 bases. This CDR3 region has 13 residues. The CDR3 coding sequence is TGCGCCAGCAGGGACAGTTGGGGCACTGAAGCTTTCTTT. It yields the protein CASRDSWGTEAFF.